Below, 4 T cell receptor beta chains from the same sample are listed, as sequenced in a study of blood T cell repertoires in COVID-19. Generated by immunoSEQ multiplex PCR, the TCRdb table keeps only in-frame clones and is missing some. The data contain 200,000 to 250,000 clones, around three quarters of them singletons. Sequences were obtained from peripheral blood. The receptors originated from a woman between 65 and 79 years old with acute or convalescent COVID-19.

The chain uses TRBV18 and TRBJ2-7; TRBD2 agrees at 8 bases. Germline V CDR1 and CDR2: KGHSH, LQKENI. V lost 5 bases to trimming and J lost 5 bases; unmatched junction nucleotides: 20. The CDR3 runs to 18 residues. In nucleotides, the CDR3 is TGTGCCAGCTCAGCCGGACTAGCTGGACACGCAAAAGACCACGAGCAGTACTTC. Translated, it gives CASSAGLAGHAKDHEQYF.

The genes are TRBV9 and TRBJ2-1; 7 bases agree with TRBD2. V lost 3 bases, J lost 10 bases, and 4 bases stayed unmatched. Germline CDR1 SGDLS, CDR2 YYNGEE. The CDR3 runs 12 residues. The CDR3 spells CASSASGDEQFF. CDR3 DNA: TGTGCCAGCAGCGCTAGCGGTGACGAGCAGTTCTTC.

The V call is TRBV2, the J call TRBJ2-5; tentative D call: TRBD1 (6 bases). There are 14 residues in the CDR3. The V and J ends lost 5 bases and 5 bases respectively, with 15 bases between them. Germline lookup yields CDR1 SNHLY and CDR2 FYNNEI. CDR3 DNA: TGTGCCAGCAGTATCACAGGGTGGGGGGAGACCCAGTACTTC. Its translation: CASSITGWGETQYF.

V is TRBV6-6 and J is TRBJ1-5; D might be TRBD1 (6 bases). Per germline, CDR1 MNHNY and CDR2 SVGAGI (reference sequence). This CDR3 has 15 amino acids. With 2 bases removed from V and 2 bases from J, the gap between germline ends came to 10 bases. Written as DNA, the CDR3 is TGTGCCAGCAGTTACCAGGGGACGCGCAATCAGCCCCAGCATTTT. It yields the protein CASSYQGTRNQPQHF.